The T cell receptor (beta chain) under discussion was sequenced for a study of T cells in Graves' hyperthyroidism and ophthalmopathy. Germline V gene lookup returns CDR1 SGHVS and CDR2 FQNEAQ. Trimming at V came to 8 bases and at J to 0 bases, leaving 14 bases not matched to a gene. The CDR3 is made up of 19 amino acids. The patients, who ranged from 18 to 65 in age, presented with newly diagnosed hyperthyroidism lasting under 2 months. Before ophthalmopathy appeared, progressors gave blood at initial hyperthyroidism diagnosis. This clonotype was counted at least ten times. Template material for amplifying TCR beta CDR3 regions consisted of RNA transcripts. TCR CDR3 regions were first amplified by RT-PCR with HTBI primers. TCRdb itself ran the multiplex PCR reads through MiXCR, one entry per CDR3 protein. The top ten hold roughly a fifth of the sample, which has roughly 160,000 distinct CDR3 sequences, 9.4% seen once.

The TCR comes from a young woman with Graves' hyperthyroidism that later progressed to Graves' ophthalmopathy. Sequenced: blood. The chain combines TRBV7-8 with TRBJ2-6; 9 nucleotides align to TRBD2. The CDR3 sequence: CASGGRLAGAISGANVLTF. CDR3 sequence (DNA): TGTGCCAGCGGGGGGCGGTTAGCGGGAGCCATCTCTGGGGCCAACGTCCTGACTTTC.